This entry describes one TCR beta chain. A far larger clone is only one base removed, so a read error is likely. Germline lookup yields CDR1 KGHSH and CDR2 LQKENI. This CDR3 has 15 residues. Trimming took 6 bases from V and 10 from J; bases not matched to a gene: 14. The source of the sample is a study of low-dose radiotherapy and immunotherapy resistance in tumors. At the level of the study: Cohort 1 was given 0.5 Gy fractions every 2 weeks, 6.5 Gy in total. The regimen for patients comprised intravenous nivolumab 240 mg every two weeks plus intravenous ipilimumab 1 mg/kg every six weeks.

Described time point: before trial treatment. Every donor was treated with nivolumab, ipilimumab, aspirin, low-dose cyclophosphamide and also low-dose radiotherapy. Gene-specific TRAV and TRBV primers were used for first-strand cDNA, covering alpha and beta chains. The PCR that amplified TCRs ran for approximately 18 cycles, relying on a constant-region primer and a V-primer adapter. TCRdb re-derived calls from the reads in MiXCR, one entry per CDR3 protein. The sample includes about 39,000 distinct CDR3 sequences, roughly 31% seen only once; the top ten take around 3.9%. The TCR sequence derives from a male donor with gallbladder cancer. This sample comprised PBMCs, obtained before treatment. This chain joins TRBV18 and TRBJ2-1; 8 nucleotides agree with TRBD1. The CDR3 sequence: CASSPTGQASYEQFF. In DNA, the CDR3 is TGTGCCAGCTCGCCGACGGGACAGGCCTCCTACGAGCAGTTCTTC.